This T cell receptor beta chain was sequenced during a study of cytomegalovirus exposure and HLA in healthy donors (dated by TCRdb to about 2017). At the level of the whole study: A later analysis indicated that the 110 or so validation repertoires were generated on the platform also employed for the approximately 700 repertoires of the first cohort. The study was designed to test whether signatures of past pathogen exposure could be identified by cataloging public T cell receptors. A separate validation cohort of some 130 different subjects was used in addition to the approximately 700-subject first cohort. To predict cytomegalovirus infection status, the study brought together high-throughput TCR immunosequencing, statistical association of individual TCRs with disease status, and machine learning.

Concerning this clone itself: This clone's antigen is unknown. No base quality values were provided; no much bigger clone lies one nucleotide off.

Overall study results and their limits: The study listed 150 to 200 TCR beta chains as associated with cytomegalovirus. The authors suggested that the approach could potentially be extended to other disease states and immunological phenotypes. All 120 or so repertoires were used to score co-occurrence in the validation cohort in a later analysis, because that analysis had no HLA typing for the cohort. In vitro tests confirmed that a few of the cytomegalovirus-associated TCR beta chains recognize cytomegalovirus antigens. Across donors, most TCR sequences were observed very rarely, whereas some public TCRs were present in many individuals. Of the cluster scores, 90% to 95% were above 0 in a later analysis, which found that TCRs clustered in the first cohort also tended to co-occur in the 120 validation repertoires. In both the original and validation cohorts, the classifier was reported to diagnose cytomegalovirus status with high specificity and sensitivity.

The donors were included in the validation cohort of roughly 120 subjects, a group kept apart from the roughly 680-subject first cohort. The library was obtained by the immunoSEQ multiplex PCR assay. Concerning the study's data processing: To diagnose cytomegalovirus status from the catalog of TCR beta chain sequences, a statistical classification framework was built. The table comes from immuneACCESS by way of TCRdb, which keeps in-frame sequences with V and J called. Part of the clones is missing from these tables; in studies checked, under half for an unresolved V gene and the rest for unknown reasons. V and J calls and clone size follow that table, whereas D and trimming were derived from the DNA. The sample has tens of thousands of clones on record, about 94% of them singletons. Roughly 2.1% of the sample goes to the ten largest clones. CDR1 and CDR2 are drawn from the germline V gene: SGDLS, YYNGEE. V lost 0 bases and J lost 11 bases; the stretch between them is 9 bases long. Including cysteine and phenylalanine, the CDR3 has 13 amino acids. Only the CDR3 DNA is retained, 39 bases long and in frame from the first base.

The sequencing input was PBMCs. Here the chain combines TRBV9 and TRBJ1-6, with the D segment identity uncertain. This sequence was found in a woman under 30 in good health and CMV-seronegative. Read as DNA, the sequence is TGTGCCAGCAGCGTAGAGTCAGAAACACCCCTCCACTTT. Its translation reads: CASSVESETPLHF.